This T cell receptor beta chain is drawn from a study of beta chain features in type 1 diabetes. About the study: Investigators examined more than 90 million sorted cells across all samples. Study findings and constraints: Type 1 diabetes patients showed fewer insertions and more deletions at VDJ junctions. Comparison showed that naive, central memory and Treg TCRB repertoires appeared more similar among patients than among healthy donors.

Blood was drawn once from each donor into heparinised tubes. The draws averaged approximately 120 mL. CDR1 LNHDA and CDR2 SQIVND come from the germline V gene (reference sequence). The V gene lost 0 bases and the J gene lost 0 bases, with 9 bases spanning the gap. The length of the CDR3 is 16 residues. This clone was recorded at least ten times. Its antigen is as yet unknown. What was sequenced were expressed TCRB transcripts, since all of the isolated RNA had been reverse transcribed. Method: immunoSEQ multiplex PCR; TCRdb's copy keeps in-frame clones and lacks some. The sample consists of 130,000 or so clones, roughly 9.3% of them appearing once.

This TCR was recovered from a woman aged 40 to 49 in good health. The material sequenced was central memory CD4+ T cells from blood. The chain joins TRBV19 to TRBJ2-1, with D perhaps matching TRBD2 (6 bases). CDR3 residues: CASSIDAGSSYNEQFF. The CDR3 nucleotides read TGTGCCAGTAGTATAGATGCGGGGAGCTCCTACAATGAGCAGTTCTTC. Supplemented by reference TRBV19 and TRBJ2-1, the full variable domain reads DGGITQSPKYLFRKEGQNVTLSCEQNLNHDAMYWYRQDPGQGLRLIYYSQIVNDFQKGDIAEGYSVSREKKESFPLTVTSAQKNPTAFYLCASSIDAGSSYNEQFFGPGTRLTVL.